This T cell receptor (beta chain) was documented in a study of blood T cell repertoires in COVID-19. Study-wide background: Sample material is recorded as cDNA or gDNA derived from T cells, B-cell-depleted T cells, or PBMCs.

V was pared by 6 bases and J by 3 bases, with 6 bases of the junction left unmatched. CDR3 length: 16 amino acids. Germline CDR1 MDHEN, CDR2 SYDVKM. Using immunoSEQ multiplex PCR, the repertoire was profiled, and TCRdb retains in-frame clones only, with some absent. The data hold about 110,000 clones, with roughly 83% observed a single time. The sequencing sample was made of peripheral blood. The sequence was collected from a human donor in a cohort sampled during active COVID-19. The chain couples TRBV28 to TRBJ2-1, with 12 bases that match TRBD2. The CDR3 DNA reads as TGTGCCAGCAGCTCCCGACTAGCGGGAGTCTACAATGAGCAGTTCTTC. As protein: CASSSRLAGVYNEQFF.